What follows are 19 T cell receptor beta chains derived from one specimen sequenced in a study of shared clonotypes between healthy human individuals. Naive-designated CD8 cells lacked CD45RO, were positively enriched for CCR7, and omitted terminally differentiated effector memory CD45RA+ cells. Data came from immunoSEQ multiplex PCR; TCRdb stores just in-frame clones and leaves some out. The top ten hold around 1.8% of the sample, which has some 2.1 million clones, 93% seen once. Sequenced sample: naive CD8+ T cells from PBMCs. Receptors were obtained from a man younger than 30 in good health. Some clones in this sample may be carry-over from other donors' samples.

This clone was observed once. The chain couples TRBV9 to TRBJ2-1; D is unresolved. CDR3 length: 14 amino acids. Deletions cut 4 bases from V and 7 bases from J, with 15 bases between. Germline V gene data show CDR1 as SGDLS and CDR2 as YYNGEE. CDR3 loop: CASSPLSGPNEQFF. The CDR3 coding sequence is TGTGCCAGCAGCCCCCTTTCTGGTCCGAATGAGCAGTTCTTC.

The CDR3 nucleotides are TGTGCCAGCAGTGAACTCGAGTCCTACAATGAGCAGTTCTTC. It codes for CASSELESYNEQFF. V and J are TRBV6-1 and TRBJ2-1, with D unclear. Germline CDR1 reads MNHNS; CDR2 reads SASEGT. This CDR3 spans 14 amino acids. Trimming shortened V by 2 bases and J by 1 base, and 6 bases separated the two germline ends.

The rearrangement links TRBV29-1 to TRBJ1-2; weak D call: TRBD1 (6 bases). Germline lookup yields CDR1 SQVTM and CDR2 ANQGSEA. This CDR3 comprises 14 residues. V lost 3 bases and J 8 bases, leaving 19 bases between the germline ends. The CDR3 sequence: CSVDAADGGGGYTF. The CDR3 DNA reads TGCAGCGTTGACGCCGCAGATGGGGGGGGCGGCTACACCTTC.

The J gene is TRBJ1-4, the V gene TRBV6-5, with no clear D. There are 14 residues in the CDR3. Trimming took 5 bases from V and 7 from J, leaving 14 bases between them. The germline gives CDR1 MNHEY, CDR2 SVGAGI. This CDR3 is CASSPAVRTEKLFF. The CDR3 DNA is TGTGCCAGCAGTCCCGCTGTGCGAACTGAAAAACTGTTTTTT.

On this clone: Other DNA sequences within the sample encode an identical CDR3. The chain employs TRBV4-1 and TRBJ2-5; 12 nucleotides match TRBD2. The CDR3 has 16 residues. CDR1 MGHRA and CDR2 YSYEKL come from the germline V gene. V lost 4 bases and J lost 4; bases outside the gene matches: 7. CDR3 loop: CASSPRLAGAPETQYF. DNA for the CDR3: TGCGCCAGCAGCCCTAGACTAGCGGGAGCCCCAGAGACCCAGTACTTC.

The V gene is TRBV6-1, the J gene TRBJ2-7; D unclear. The length of the CDR3 is 12 residues. V lost 7 bases, J lost 0 bases, and 7 bases lay in between. The germline V gene encodes CDR1 MNHNS and CDR2 SASEGT. The CDR3 nucleotides read TGTGCCAGCACTCAGGCCTCCTACGAGCAGTACTTC. Amino acid sequence: CASTQASYEQYF.

This chain uses TRBV28 with TRBJ2-7, with TRBD1 as a possible D gene (8 bases). This CDR3 is 14 amino acids long. Looked up from germline, CDR1 is MDHEN and CDR2 is SYDVKM. V was clipped by 7 bases and J by 3 bases, with 16 bases between them. In nucleotides, the CDR3 is TGTGCCAGCACCCTACAGGGGGAGGGCTACGAGCAGTACTTC. Its translation: CASTLQGEGYEQYF.

This rearrangement joins TRBV7-4 to TRBJ2-7; the D gene is possibly TRBD1 (5 bases). The germline CDR1 and CDR2 sequences are SGHVT and SQSDAQ. Trimming removed 4 bases at V and 9 bases at J, with 25 bases between. The CDR3 loop spans 16 amino acids. CDR3 in amino acids: CASSWSGWGDFWGQYF. In DNA form, the CDR3 reads TGTGCCAGCAGCTGGAGTGGGTGGGGCGATTTTTGGGGGCAGTACTTC.

The chain employs TRBV7-9 and TRBJ2-1; no reliable D call. V was shortened by 5 bases and J by 10 bases, with 12 bases between the two germline ends. CDR1 SEHNR and CDR2 FQNEAQ come from the germline V gene (reference sequence). This CDR3 has 12 amino acids. The CDR3 DNA reads as TGTGCCAGCAGCCCCTGGGGTCGCGAGCAGTTCTTC. It encodes CASSPWGREQFF.

The rearrangement joins TRBV28 to TRBJ2-1, with 14 nucleotides matching TRBD2. The CDR3 covers 16 residues. The germline CDR1 and CDR2 sequences are MDHEN and SYDVKM. V shed 5 bases, J shed 7 bases, and the junction held 7 bases outside the gene matches. The CDR3 DNA reads TGTGCCAGCAGTCTGGGGACTAGCGGGAGTCGGAATGAGCAGTTCTTC. It encodes CASSLGTSGSRNEQFF.

The CDR3 DNA sequence: TGTGCCAGCAGTTTTAGGCAGTGGACTGAAGCTTTCTTT. Translating it yields CASSFRQWTEAFF. The V call is TRBV27, the J call TRBJ1-1; D remains unclear. This CDR3 spans 13 amino acids. Germline loops: CDR1 MNHEY, CDR2 SMNVEV (reference sequence). Between the trimmed V and J ends, which lost 3 bases and 5 bases, there was a span of 10 bases.

The chain joins TRBV5-8 to TRBJ2-7, with a tentative D call TRBD1 (6 bases). The CDR3 is 14 amino acids. V shed 5 bases and J shed 2 bases, with 14 bases lying between them. Looked up from germline, CDR1 is SGHTS and CDR2 is YDEGEE. CDR3 loop: CASRITGTTYEQYF. DNA for the CDR3: TGTGCCAGCAGAATAACCGGGACAACCTACGAGCAGTACTTC.

V is TRBV7-9 and J is TRBJ2-3; no clear D gene. The V end lost 1 base, the J end lost 6 bases, and 8 bases lay between the germline ends. Germline V gives CDR1 SEHNR, CDR2 FQNEAQ (reference sequence). The CDR3 is 13 residues long. Here the CDR3 DNA reads TGTGCCAGCAGCTTAGTCCAAAGTGATACGCAGTATTTT. As protein: CASSLVQSDTQYF.

The genes are TRBV4-1 and TRBJ2-7, with 16 bases identical to TRBD2. Losses at the gene ends were 4 bases for V and 6 bases for J; bases not matched to a gene: 6. This CDR3 is 16 amino acids long. Germline V gene sequence: CDR1 MGHRA, CDR2 YSYEKL. The CDR3 sequence: CASSPFGTSGRVEQYF. The CDR3 region has the DNA TGCGCCAGCAGCCCATTCGGGACTAGCGGGAGGGTCGAGCAGTACTTC.

The chain is built from TRBV5-1 and TRBJ2-7; 9 bases are shared with TRBD2. The CDR3 contains 15 residues. CDR1 SGHRS and CDR2 YFSETQ come from the germline V gene. Trimming at V came to 2 bases and at J to 7 bases, leaving 10 bases not matched to a gene. CDR3 coding DNA: TGCGCCAGCAGCTTCAGCGGGAGGACCCCCGGGGAGCAGTACTTC. It codes for CASSFSGRTPGEQYF.

This chain connects TRBV7-9 to TRBJ1-1; maybe TRBD1 (5 bases). V shed 5 bases and J shed 2 bases, with 9 bases lying between them. Germline V gene lookup returns CDR1 SEHNR and CDR2 FQNEAQ (reference sequence). The CDR3 runs 13 residues. The CDR3 DNA is TGTGCCAGCAGCCAGGACACCAACACTGAAGCTTTCTTT. It codes for CASSQDTNTEAFF.

The V and J genes are TRBV21-1 and TRBJ1-1. TRBV21-1 is a recognized pseudogene. There are 15 residues in the CDR3. CDR3 residues: CASSAPQRTNTEAFF. DNA for the CDR3: TGTGCCAGCAGCGCACCCCAGAGAACGAACACTGAAGCTTTCTTT.

V gene TRBV29-1 combines with J gene TRBJ1-2; 8 bases align to TRBD1. The trim removed 6 bases at V and 8 bases at J, leaving 11 bases unmatched. Germline CDR1 and CDR2: SQVTM and ANQGSEA. The CDR3 has 13 amino acids. CDR3 sequence (DNA): TGCAGCGTGCCTGACAGGGGAAGCGAGGGCTACACCTTC. Amino acids: CSVPDRGSEGYTF.

A note on this clone: The sample carries other DNA sequences with the same CDR3. The chain carries TRBV4-1 and TRBJ2-7; 8 positions agree with TRBD1. Germline V CDR1 and CDR2: MGHRA, YSYEKL. Germline trimming cut 1 base from V and 5 bases from J; bases unmatched to any gene: 4. This CDR3 has 14 residues. The CDR3 loop reads CASSQGTGSNEQYF. CDR3 coding DNA: TGCGCCAGCAGCCAAGGGACAGGGAGCAACGAGCAGTACTTC.